These 21 T cell receptor beta chains originate from one sample sequenced in a study of T cells in Graves' hyperthyroidism and ophthalmopathy. The investigators amplified TCR beta CDR3 regions from RNA transcripts. The HTBI primer set drove a first-round RT-PCR of the TCR CDR3. TCRdb independently ran MiXCR on the multiplex PCR reads; one entry per CDR3 protein. The sample lists a few hundred thousand distinct CDR3 sequences, around 15% occurring once. What was sequenced was blood. The receptor set was obtained from a woman between 50 and 59 years old with Graves' hyperthyroidism that later progressed to Graves' ophthalmopathy.

This clonotype was counted many times. The CDR3: CASSFGSGGEQYF. The CDR3 DNA is TGTGCCAGCAGCTTCGGTAGCGGGGGCGAGCAGTACTTC. V usage is TRBV5-6 and J usage is TRBJ2-7, with 9 nucleotides matching TRBD2. In germline, CDR1 is SGHDT, CDR2 YYEEEE. The CDR3 loop spans 13 amino acids. V shed 2 bases and J 6 bases; nucleotides not matched to a gene: 3.

This clonotype was counted at least ten times. J is TRBJ1-3 and V is TRBV30, with TRBD1 as a possible D gene (5 bases). The V gene's germline CDR1 is GTSNPN and CDR2 SVGIG (reference sequence). The CDR3 loop spans 15 amino acids. Trimming took 3 bases from V and 0 from J, leaving 12 bases between them. The CDR3 nucleotides read TGTGCCTGGAGACAGGTCCTCAGCTCTGGAAACACCATATATTTT. This encodes CAWRQVLSSGNTIYF.

The V and J genes are TRBV5-6 and TRBJ2-7; possibly TRBD1 for D (6 bases). Per the germline V gene, CDR1 is SGHDT and CDR2 is YYEEEE. V was clipped by 5 bases and J by 4 bases, with 13 bases between them. The CDR3 has 13 residues. CDR3 residues: CASSYYGQYEQYF. CDR3 in DNA: TGTGCCAGCAGTTATTACGGACAGTACGAGCAGTACTTC.

This clonotype was seen many times. CDR3 DNA sequence: TGTGCCAGCAGCCCGGACAGGGGAAATTCGAACACTGAAGCTTTCTTT. Protein: CASSPDRGNSNTEAFF. V gene TRBV5-6 combines with J gene TRBJ1-1; 9 bases are shared with TRBD1. The CDR3 has 16 amino acids. The germline gives CDR1 SGHDT, CDR2 YYEEEE. Trimming cost V 4 bases and J 1 base; bases outside gene matches: 8.

This clonotype was seen repeatedly, ten times or more. This sequence joins TRBV5-1 and TRBJ2-1; the D gene could be TRBD1 or TRBD2 (5 bases each). Trimming left V 4 bases short and J 4 bases short, with 12 bases between. Germline V gene lookup returns CDR1 SGHRS and CDR2 YFSETQ. The CDR3 runs 14 residues. The CDR3 reads CASSVGTAYNEQFF. In DNA form, the CDR3 reads TGCGCCAGCAGCGTCGGGACCGCGTACAATGAGCAGTTCTTC.

This clonotype occurred many times. Written as DNA, the CDR3 is TGTGCCATCAAGTCCCCGGGACAGAACAATGAGCAGTTCTTC. Protein product: CAIKSPGQNNEQFF. The gene calls are TRBV10-3 and TRBJ2-1, with TRBD1 identical over 7 bases. V lost 7 bases, J lost 5 bases, and 8 bases stayed unmatched. CDR1 and CDR2 (germline): ENHRY, SYGVKD. This CDR3 spans 14 amino acids.

This chain uses TRBV28 with TRBJ1-1, with 9 bases that match TRBD1. The junction had 5 bases not matched to a gene; V was cut back by 6 bases and J by 6 bases. Germline CDR1 and CDR2: MDHEN and SYDVKM. The CDR3 runs 13 residues. In nucleotides, the CDR3 is TGTGCCAGCAGAGAAACAGGGGGCGCTGAAGCTTTCTTT. Translating it yields CASRETGGAEAFF.

This clonotype was observed many times. The V gene is TRBV18, the J gene TRBJ2-7; the D gene is possibly TRBD2 (6 bases). Germline loops: CDR1 KGHSH, CDR2 LQKENI. Trimming shortened V by 3 bases and J by 1 base, and 16 bases separated the two germline ends. CDR3 length: 16 amino acids. The CDR3 sequence: CASSPGGTASSYEQYF. For the CDR3, the DNA is TGTGCCAGCTCACCTGGGGGGACGGCCAGTTCCTACGAGCAGTACTTC.

J is TRBJ2-3 and V is TRBV6-1; 10 bases are shared with TRBD2. Germline V gene lookup returns CDR1 MNHNS and CDR2 SASEGT. The CDR3 is made up of 17 amino acids. Unmatched junction bases numbered 5, after V lost 2 bases and J lost 0 bases. The CDR3 spells CASSEYKLAGSTDTQYF. The CDR3 nucleotides are TGTGCCAGCAGTGAATATAAACTAGCGGGAAGCACAGATACGCAGTATTTT.

This clonotype was recorded at least ten times. The V gene is TRBV19, the J gene TRBJ1-1; TRBD1 matches at 7 bases. Trimming removed 3 bases from V and 5 bases from J; junction bases left unmatched: 9. The CDR3 runs 15 residues. Per the germline V gene, CDR1 is LNHDA and CDR2 is SQIVND (reference sequence). The CDR3 loop is CASSISGTGVTEAFF. The CDR3 coding sequence is TGTGCCAGTAGTATCTCGGGCACAGGGGTGACTGAAGCTTTCTTT.

This clonotype occurred once. The chain combines TRBV6-1 with TRBJ2-1; D is ambiguous. Trimming pared 7 bases from V and 5 bases from J, leaving 9 bases between. Germline loops: CDR1 MNHNS, CDR2 SASEGT. This CDR3 has 12 residues. The CDR3 DNA follows: TGTGCCAGCACCTACCTGGACAATGAGCAGTTCTTC. As protein: CASTYLDNEQFF.

This clonotype was observed many times. The chain links TRBV18 to TRBJ2-7; no reliable D call. The CDR3 extends over 13 amino acids. The germline V gene encodes CDR1 KGHSH and CDR2 LQKENI. V lost 8 bases, J lost 5 bases, and 16 bases lay in between. CDR3 DNA: TGTGCCAGCGTTACTCGGGTAGGTGACGAGCAGTACTTC. It is translated as CASVTRVGDEQYF.

The rearrangement joins TRBV6-1 to TRBJ2-7, with TRBD2 identical over 9 bases. This CDR3 is 13 amino acids long. Looked up from germline, CDR1 is MNHNS and CDR2 is SASEGT. The V and J ends lost 7 bases and 4 bases, in that order; junction bases with no gene match: 5. CDR3 DNA sequence: TGTGCCAGCACTAGACTAGCGGATTACGAGCAGTACTTC. Amino acids: CASTRLADYEQYF.

This clonotype was counted a few times. The V call is TRBV19, the J call TRBJ1-3, with 7 bases matching TRBD1. The V gene's germline CDR1 is LNHDA and CDR2 SQIVND (reference sequence). The CDR3 has 14 amino acids. Trimming at V came to 5 bases and at J to 2 bases, leaving 3 bases not matched to a gene. The CDR3 loop reads CASSAQGTGNTIYF. The CDR3 nucleotides are TGTGCCAGTAGTGCACAGGGGACTGGAAACACCATATATTTT. The full variable domain, with the rest looked up from reference TRBV19 and TRBJ1-3, is DGGITQSPKYLFRKEGQNVTLSCEQNLNHDAMYWYRQDPGQGLRLIYYSQIVNDFQKGDIAEGYSVSREKKESFPLTVTSAQKNPTAFYLCASSAQGTGNTIYFGEGSWLTVV.

In this sample, this clonotype turned up many times. This chain links TRBV5-1 with TRBJ2-7; 8 bases line up with TRBD1. V shed 2 bases, J shed 0 bases, and the junction held 4 bases outside the gene matches. Germline loops: CDR1 SGHRS, CDR2 YFSETQ. This CDR3 has 15 residues. The CDR3 sequence: CASSFGTGASYEQYF. The CDR3 DNA follows: TGCGCCAGCAGCTTCGGGACAGGCGCCTCCTACGAGCAGTACTTC.

As concerns this clonotype: The junction departs from the called germline gene at one end, perhaps through a read error. The chain is built from TRBV9 and TRBJ2-1; TRBD1 might be the D (6 bases). CDR3 length equals 15 residues. Germline V gene data show CDR1 as SGDLS and CDR2 as YYNGEE. The DNA for the CDR3 is TGTGCCTGCAGCGTAGGGGGAACGTCCTACAATGAGCAGTTCTTC. Its protein product is CACSVGGTSYNEQFF. Full variable domain (missing parts from reference TRBV9 and TRBJ2-1): DSGVTQTPKHLITATGQRVTLRCSPRSGDLSVYWYQQSLDQGLQFLIQYYNGEERAKGNILERFSAQQFPDLHSELNLSSLELGDSALYFCACSVGGTSYNEQFFGPGTRLTVL.

This clonotype showed up many times. The genes are TRBV5-1 and TRBJ2-2; 7 positions agree with TRBD2. The CDR3 extends over 17 amino acids. Germline CDR1 SGHRS, CDR2 YFSETQ. V was pared by 4 bases and J by 4 bases, with 13 bases of the junction left unmatched. The CDR3 sequence: CASSPQDGGFGTGELFF. CDR3 DNA: TGCGCCAGCAGCCCCCAAGACGGGGGGTTTGGCACCGGGGAGCTGTTTTTT.

This clonotype appeared many times. The chain links TRBV7-9 to TRBJ2-7; 8 bases fit TRBD1. Germline-derived CDR1 and CDR2 are SEHNR and FQNEAQ (reference sequence). The CDR3 is made up of 16 amino acids. Trimming removed 5 bases from V and 6 bases from J; junction bases left unmatched: 15. CDR3 DNA sequence: TGTGCCAGCAGCGTAGAGGTCAGGGGGCCCCAGGGCGAGCAGTACTTC. Translated: CASSVEVRGPQGEQYF.

The sample holds many counts of this clonotype. The chain uses TRBV30 and TRBJ1-4; D may be TRBD1 (5 bases). Germline assignment: CDR1 GTSNPN and CDR2 SVGIG (reference sequence). Trimming shortened V by 3 bases and J by 4 bases, and 15 bases separated the two germline ends. The CDR3 loop spans 15 amino acids. As DNA, the CDR3 is TGTGCCTGGAGACTGGGGGTGGCAGTTAATGAAAAACTGTTTTTT. Amino acid sequence: CAWRLGVAVNEKLFF.

This clonotype was counted at least ten times. The rearrangement uses TRBV10-3 and TRBJ2-3; 10 bases align to TRBD2. Germline trimming cut 0 bases from V and 4 bases from J; bases unmatched to any gene: 4. Germline CDR1 ENHRY, CDR2 SYGVKD. The CDR3 is made up of 16 amino acids. CDR3: CAISESLAGESDTQYF. In DNA form, the CDR3 reads TGTGCCATCAGTGAGTCGCTAGCGGGAGAATCAGATACGCAGTATTTT.

This clonotype has more than one count but fewer than ten. This chain links TRBV6-1 with TRBJ2-7; D may be TRBD1 or TRBD2 (5 bases each). The CDR3 loop spans 19 amino acids. Germline V gene sequence: CDR1 MNHNS, CDR2 SASEGT. The V end was cut by 5 bases, the J end by 2 bases, with 28 bases between. CDR3 nucleotide sequence: TGTGCCAGCAGTTACTTAGCCCTACTGGGACGAGGGTCCCCCTACGAGCAGTACTTC. Residues: CASSYLALLGRGSPYEQYF.